The 4 T cell receptor beta chains given below trace back to one sample, sequenced in a study of OX40 agonist ivuxolimab in advanced cancers. Sequencing used immunoSEQ multiplex PCR; TCRdb keeps in-frame clones, though not all of them. The sample carries 30,000 or so clones, more than 60% recorded once. The source material was CD4+ or CD8+ T cells sorted from blood, sampled in a trial of the OX40 agonist ivuxolimab. The receptor source for this set is an adult with an advanced solid tumor such as melanoma, head and neck, liver or kidney cancer.

The V gene is TRBV6-6, the J gene TRBJ2-5; the D is unclear. This CDR3 contains 12 residues. Germline V gives CDR1 MNHNY, CDR2 SVGAGI (reference sequence). The V gene lost 5 bases and the J gene lost 1 base, with 5 bases spanning the gap. CDR3 sequence reads: CASSAVQETQYF. The DNA of the CDR3 is TGTGCCAGCAGTGCCGTCCAAGAGACCCAGTACTTC.

CDR3 region: CASSYSPGANNEKLFF. The DNA for the CDR3 is TGTGCCAGCAGTTACAGTCCAGGTGCGAATAATGAAAAACTGTTTTTT. The V call is TRBV6-5, the J call TRBJ1-4, with D unresolved. CDR3 length: 16 amino acids. From germline, CDR1 is MNHEY and CDR2 SVGAGI. Between the trimmed V and J ends, which lost 2 bases and 4 bases, there was a span of 14 bases.

The J gene is TRBJ1-2, the V gene TRBV28, with unresolved D. V was cut by 11 bases and J by 0 bases, with 10 bases left in between. Germline CDR1 MDHEN, CDR2 SYDVKM. The CDR3 extends over 12 amino acids. CDR3 in amino acids: CALFQANYGYTF. CDR3 nucleotide sequence: TGTGCCTTATTCCAGGCTAACTATGGCTACACCTTC.

The chain carries TRBV7-9 and TRBJ1-2, with D uncertain. This CDR3 is built from 15 residues. Trimming stripped 1 base from V and 0 bases from J, with 9 bases between. The germline gives CDR1 SEHNR, CDR2 FQNEAQ (reference sequence). This chain's CDR3 is CASSLGERANYGYTF. Written as DNA, the CDR3 is TGTGCCAGCAGCTTAGGGGAACGGGCTAACTATGGCTACACCTTC. Using reference TRBV7-9 and TRBJ1-2 for the parts outside the CDR3, the full variable domain is DTGVSQNPRHKITKRGQNVTFRCDPISEHNRLYWYRQTLGQGPEFLTYFQNEAQLEKSRLLSDRFSAERPKGSFSTLEIQRTEQGDSAMYLCASSLGERANYGYTFGSGTRLTVV.